This TCR beta chain was identified in a study of sequential checkpoint blockade in melanoma (dated by TCRdb to about 2019). For the wider study: Using 1:1 randomization, the trial assigned patients either to first-line nivolumab followed by ipilimumab (arm A) or to ipilimumab followed by nivolumab (arm B). About two dozen patients had matched tumor biopsies taken before treatment and at week 13, after single-agent nivolumab (arm A) or ipilimumab (arm B). TCRbeta immunosequencing was performed on DNA from over 90 pretreatment melanoma tumor samples. In roughly 80% of the matched pre- and post-treatment tumor biopsy pairs, both biopsies came from the same lesion. Maintenance nivolumab came after both trial sequences.

TCRbeta CDR3 regions were immunosequenced from genomic DNA with the immunoSEQ Assay. Before high-throughput sequencing, the genomic DNA was amplified using bias-controlled multiplex PCR. The source study handled its data this way. To quantify the absolute abundance of each unique TCRbeta CDR3 region, the sequences were collapsed and filtered. Clonality, defined as 1 minus Pielou's evenness, was calculated using only productive rearrangements. Tumor T-cell fraction was calculated by normalizing TCRbeta template counts to the amount of usable DNA, which was estimated from several housekeeping genes. A previously published method was used to identify clones whose frequencies were significantly greater in on-treatment samples than in baseline samples. What TCRdb holds here is the immuneACCESS table cut down to in-frame rearrangements. Part of the clones is not present; checked against another copy, under half of the missing clones reflect an unresolved V gene, and the others are unexplained. That table furnishes V, J and clone size, whereas the DNA furnished D and trimming. For this sample the table gives about 3,700 clones, of which 23% were detected only once. Jointly, the top ten make up roughly 25% of the sample.

Overall study outcomes, separate from this receptor: Tumor T-cell fraction and clonality were found to correlate with PD-L1 staining and CD8+ T-cell counts but not with mutational load. Clinical benefit was about 30 times more likely to be achieved by patients whose tumor T-cell fraction and clonality increased by week 13. The response-prediction model combining TCR metrics and mutation burden needs validation in larger, independent patient cohorts. Among patients in the nivolumab-first arm (arm A), tumor TIL clonality before treatment was associated with response (P = .04). Small sample sizes and reduced statistical power limited the analyses of tumor T-cell fraction within each arm.

Reading the label with the study, this specimen's treatment or condition is: randomized to nivolumab then ipilimumab (arm A) or the reverse (arm B). Prior DNA-damaging chemotherapy had not been received by any trial patient. CheckMate 064, a randomized, open-label phase II trial of sequential checkpoint blockade, was the source of the samples, all of which came from patients with melanoma. Genomic DNA from formalin-fixed paraffin-embedded (FFPE) tissue samples was used for tumor TCR sequencing. In this sample, this clone turned up many times. Its antigen is not yet known. No much larger clone exists at a distance of one base, and base qualities are not known. This material consisted of tumor tissue (inferred from file names), taken from a patient given nivolumab and ipilimumab in sequence. This TCR was recovered from a human donor with melanoma.

The CDR3 is CASSPNLASPLHF. The bases are TGTGCCAGCAGTCCTAATCTGGCTTCACCCCTCCACTTT. The chain joins TRBV7-4 to TRBJ1-6; the D gene cannot be named for sure. Relative to germline, V is 6 bases shorter and J is 9 bases shorter, with 12 bases between their ends. According to the germline V gene, CDR1 reads SGHVT and CDR2 reads SQSDAQ. The CDR3 contains 13 residues, cysteine and phenylalanine counted. Of the read, only the CDR3 DNA is kept; its 39 bases are in frame from base 1. Full variable domain (CDR3 extended with the reference TRBV7-4 and TRBJ1-6 proteins): GAGVSQSPRYKVAKRGRDVALRCDSISGHVTLYWYRQTLGQGSEVLTYSQSDAQRDKSGRPSGRFSAERPERSVSTLKIQRTEQGDSAVYLCASSPNLASPLHFGNGTRLTVT.